The rows below give T cell receptor beta chains drawn from one sample of a study of cytomegalovirus exposure and HLA in healthy donors. Repertoires were generated with immunoSEQ multiplex PCR, while TCRdb's copy carries only in-frame clones and drops some. The sample lists about 150,000 clones, roughly 10% occurring once. Sequencing used PBMCs. The source is a man in his fifties in good health and CMV-seronegative. Each CDR3 is given with its conserved first and last residue. A D gene is named only where the DNA matches it firmly. Size is omitted from some rows. Given values are once, few, many or a class for expanded clones.

D gene: TRBD1
V gene: TRBV7-3
J gene: TRBJ2-3
clone size: NA
CDR3 protein: CASSPGTGTDTQYF
CDR3 DNA: TGTGCCAGCAGCCCAGGGACAGGCACAGATACGCAGTATTTT

D gene: NA
V gene: TRBV2
J gene: TRBJ1-6
clone size: NA
CDR3 protein: CATSREQGKGSPLHF
CDR3 DNA: TGTGCCACATCCCGTGAACAGGGTAAAGGTTCACCCCTCCACTTT

D gene: NA
V gene: TRBV28
J gene: TRBJ2-7
clone size: few
CDR3 protein: CASSLPRDTYEQYF
CDR3 DNA: TGTGCCAGCAGTTTACCCCGGGACACCTACGAGCAGTACTTC

D gene: TRBD1
V gene: TRBV5-1
J gene: TRBJ1-1
clone size: NA
CDR3 protein: CASSSEGQGRAFF
CDR3 DNA: TGCGCCAGCAGCTCAGAGGGACAGGGGAGAGCTTTCTTT

D gene: NA
V gene: TRBV6-1
J gene: TRBJ2-7
clone size: few
CDR3 protein: CASSEMSGLPYEQYF
CDR3 DNA: TGTGCCAGCAGTGAAATGTCAGGACTACCCTACGAGCAGTACTTC

D gene: TRBD2
V gene: TRBV2
J gene: TRBJ2-5
clone size: few
CDR3 protein: CASSAQAGRVETQYF
CDR3 DNA: TGTGCCAGCAGTGCCCAAGCGGGAAGGGTGGAGACCCAGTACTTC

D gene: TRBD1
V gene: TRBV7-2
J gene: TRBJ2-7
clone size: few
CDR3 protein: CASSRDSYYEQYF
CDR3 DNA: TGTGCCAGCAGCCGGGACAGCTACTACGAGCAGTACTTC

D gene: TRBD2
V gene: TRBV2
J gene: TRBJ2-1
clone size: few
CDR3 protein: CASSKPSGYNEQFF
CDR3 DNA: TGTGCCAGCAGTAAGCCTAGCGGGTACAATGAGCAGTTCTTC

D gene: NA
V gene: TRBV9
J gene: TRBJ1-6
clone size: few
CDR3 protein: CASSVFSGGGPNSPLHF
CDR3 DNA: TGTGCCAGCAGCGTATTTTCGGGGGGGGGTCCCAATTCACCCCTCCACTTT

D gene: TRBD1
V gene: TRBV6-1
J gene: TRBJ1-5
clone size: NA
CDR3 protein: CASSTVQGVPQHF
CDR3 DNA: TGTGCCAGCAGCACAGTCCAGGGGGTTCCCCAGCATTTT

D gene: NA
V gene: TRBV6-5
J gene: TRBJ2-7
clone size: few
CDR3 protein: CASRGPGYEQYF
CDR3 DNA: TGTGCCAGCAGGGGGCCGGGCTACGAGCAGTACTTC

D gene: NA
V gene: TRBV6-5
J gene: TRBJ1-3
clone size: few
CDR3 protein: CASSYDLRDTIYF
CDR3 DNA: TGTGCCAGCAGTTACGATTTGAGGGACACCATATATTTT

D gene: TRBD1
V gene: TRBV7-9
J gene: TRBJ1-2
clone size: NA
CDR3 protein: CASSLDQGDYGYTF
CDR3 DNA: TGTGCCAGCAGCTTAGATCAGGGGGACTATGGCTACACCTTC

D gene: TRBD1
V gene: TRBV9
J gene: TRBJ1-2
clone size: NA
CDR3 protein: CASSFGQGQYGYTF
CDR3 DNA: TGTGCCAGCAGCTTTGGACAGGGCCAGTATGGCTACACCTTC

D gene: TRBD2
V gene: TRBV4-1
J gene: TRBJ2-2
clone size: NA
CDR3 protein: CASSSWAGGLNTGELFF
CDR3 DNA: TGCGCCAGCAGCAGCTGGGCGGGGGGGCTCAACACCGGGGAGCTGTTTTTT

D gene: NA
V gene: TRBV5-1
J gene: TRBJ1-4
clone size: NA
CDR3 protein: CASSRNGEVLFF
CDR3 DNA: TGCGCCAGCAGCCGAAACGGGGAGGTACTGTTTTTT

D gene: TRBD2
V gene: TRBV27
J gene: TRBJ2-1
clone size: NA
CDR3 protein: CASTQAGGNNEQFF
CDR3 DNA: TGTGCCAGCACCCAAGCGGGAGGCAACAATGAGCAGTTCTTC